Given below is one T cell receptor beta chain in context. Its antigen is undetermined. Trimming took 5 bases from V and 5 from J; bases not matched to a gene: 9. CDR3 length: 15 residues. TCRdb reprocessed the reads via MiXCR and lists one record per CDR3 protein. Among roughly 310,000 distinct CDR3 sequences listed, about 27% were seen once. The data belong to a study of T cell repertoires in cytomegalovirus infection. Specimen: cultured PBMCs, collected from culture after CMV antigen stimulation. The receptor's source is a human donor in good health (CMV status not recorded). Some clones in this sample may be carry-over from other donors' samples. This chain connects TRBV12-3 or TRBV12-4 to TRBJ1-5; 7 nucleotides match TRBD1. The CDR3 protein is CASSREQGSHQPQHF. Written as DNA, the CDR3 is TGTGCCAGCAGTCGGGAACAGGGGTCACATCAGCCCCAGCATTTT.